This T cell receptor (beta chain) was sequenced during a study of long-term antiretroviral therapy in people with HIV. General study findings and limits: The study collected blood between about 2003 and 2018, possibly under older ART regimens. Pre-ART expanded clones dominated the repertoire at every time point. When set beside controls, HIV repertoires had CDR3 length ranges that were narrower.

The germline V and J ends were trimmed by 5 bases and 3 bases, with 14 bases remaining between them. There are 15 residues in the CDR3. Germline CDR1 and CDR2: ENHRY and SYGVKD. This clone was recorded once. No antigen is known for it. Survey-level resolution applied to immunoSEQ assay v3.0. Sequencing set out to capture about 40,000-55,000 T-cell genomes per sample. Profiling relied on immunoSEQ multiplex PCR, and the TCRdb table lists in-frame clones only, not all of them. The sample carries 20,000 to 25,000 clones, over 90% recorded once. Source: unsorted PBMCs, taken 4.4 years after starting antiretroviral therapy. This chain connects TRBV10-3 to TRBJ1-5, with D uncertain. This receptor was taken from a woman between 50 and 59 years old with HIV. The DNA for the CDR3 is TGTGCCATCAGTAAATCGGGAGACAACAATCAGCCCCAGCATTTT. Its translation: CAISKSGDNNQPQHF.